One TCR beta chain is described in this entry. Its antigen is as yet unknown. Other DNA sequences in the same sample also yield this CDR3. TCRdb's table, derived via immunoSEQ multiplex PCR, lists solely in-frame clones and lacks some. Here the sample spans roughly 100,000 clones, around 90% being singletons. The source of the sample is a study of siplizumab effects on memory and regulatory T cells. Study-level results: Suppression by proliferating Tregs derived from siplizumab cultures was not verified.

The specimen sequenced was non-Treg CD4+ T cells sorted from blood. The receptor's source is a human donor in good health.

CDR3 coding DNA: TGTGCCAGCAGTGGGGACTACGAGCAGTACTTC. Residues: CASSGDYEQYF. The chain combines TRBV6-1 with TRBJ2-7, with D unclear. The V end lost 4 bases, the J end lost 3 bases, and 4 bases lay between the germline ends. CDR1 and CDR2 (germline): MNHNS, SASEGT. The CDR3 has 11 residues.